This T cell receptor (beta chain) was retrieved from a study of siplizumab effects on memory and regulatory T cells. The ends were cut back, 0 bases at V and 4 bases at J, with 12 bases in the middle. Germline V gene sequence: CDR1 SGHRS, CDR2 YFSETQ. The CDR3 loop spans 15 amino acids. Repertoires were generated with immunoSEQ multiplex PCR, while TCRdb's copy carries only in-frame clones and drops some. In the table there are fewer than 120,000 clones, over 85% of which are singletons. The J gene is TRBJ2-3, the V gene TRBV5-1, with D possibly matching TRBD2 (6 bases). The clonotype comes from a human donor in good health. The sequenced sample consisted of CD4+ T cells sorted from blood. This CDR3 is CASSLAGASSDTQYF. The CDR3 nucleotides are TGCGCCAGCAGCTTGGCGGGAGCTTCCTCAGATACGCAGTATTTT.